Shown below are 2 T cell receptor beta chains from a single sample sequenced in a study of cytomegalovirus exposure and HLA in healthy donors. Libraries were prepared by immunoSEQ multiplex PCR; TCRdb keeps only in-frame clonotypes and omits some of them. Of tens of thousands of clones listed, 80% to 95% are singletons. Sample: PBMCs. These receptors came from a woman in her twenties or thirties in good health and CMV-seronegative.

V usage is TRBV5-4 and J usage is TRBJ2-5; 15 bases agree with TRBD2. This CDR3 has 19 amino acids. CDR1 is SGHNT, CDR2 YYREEE, per germline (reference sequence). V gave up 5 bases and J gave up 2 bases; unmatched junction bases: 13. Here the CDR3 DNA reads TGTGCCAGCAGATGCCCTTCCGGGACTAGCGGGGGGCCTCAAGAGACCCAGTACTTC. It encodes CASRCPSGTSGGPQETQYF.

The chain uses TRBV4-3 and TRBJ1-6; D is uncertain. Germline CDR1 and CDR2: LGHNA and YSLEER. The ends were cut back, 0 bases at V and 0 bases at J, with 12 bases in the middle. CDR3 length equals 18 residues. As DNA, the CDR3 is TGCGCCAGCAGCCAAGATACCCTGGGCAGCTCCTATAATTCACCCCTCCACTTT. Translated, it gives CASSQDTLGSSYNSPLHF.